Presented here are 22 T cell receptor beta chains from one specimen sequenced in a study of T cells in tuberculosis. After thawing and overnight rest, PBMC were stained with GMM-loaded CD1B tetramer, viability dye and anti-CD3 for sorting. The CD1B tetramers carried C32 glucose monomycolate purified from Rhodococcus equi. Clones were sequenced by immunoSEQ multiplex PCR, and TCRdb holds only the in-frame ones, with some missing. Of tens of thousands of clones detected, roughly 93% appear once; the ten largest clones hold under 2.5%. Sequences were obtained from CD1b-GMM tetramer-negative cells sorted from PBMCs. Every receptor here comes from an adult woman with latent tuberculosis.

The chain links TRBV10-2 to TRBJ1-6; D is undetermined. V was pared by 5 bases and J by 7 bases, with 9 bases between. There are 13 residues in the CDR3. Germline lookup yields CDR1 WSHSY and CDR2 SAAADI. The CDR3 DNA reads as TGCGCCAGCAGTCCACTGACAAATTCACCCCTCCACTTT. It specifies CASSPLTNSPLHF.

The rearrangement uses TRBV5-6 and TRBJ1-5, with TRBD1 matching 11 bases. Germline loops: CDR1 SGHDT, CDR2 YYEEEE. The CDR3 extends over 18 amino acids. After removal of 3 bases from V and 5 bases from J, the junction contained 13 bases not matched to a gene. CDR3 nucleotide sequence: TGTGCCAGCAGCTCGAGGGGGGGGACAGGGGGGGTCCATCAGCCCCAGCATTTT. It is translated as CASSSRGGTGGVHQPQHF. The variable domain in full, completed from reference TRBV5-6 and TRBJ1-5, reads DAGVTQSPTHLIKTRGQQVTLRCSPKSGHDTVSWYQQALGQGPQFIFQYYEEEERQRGNFPDRFSGHQFPNYSSELNVNALLLGDSALYLCASSSRGGTGGVHQPQHFGDGTRLSIL.

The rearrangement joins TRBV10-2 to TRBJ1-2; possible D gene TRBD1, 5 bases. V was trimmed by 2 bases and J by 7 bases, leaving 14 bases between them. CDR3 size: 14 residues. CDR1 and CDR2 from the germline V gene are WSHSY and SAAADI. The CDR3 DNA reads TGCGCCAGCAGTGAGGCCGGGGGATTAAGTGGCTACACCTTC. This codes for CASSEAGGLSGYTF.

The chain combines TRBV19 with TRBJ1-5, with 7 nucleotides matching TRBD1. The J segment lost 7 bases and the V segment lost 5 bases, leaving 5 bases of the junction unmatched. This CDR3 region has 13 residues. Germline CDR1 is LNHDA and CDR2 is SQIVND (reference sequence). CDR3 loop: CASSVDRDQPQHF. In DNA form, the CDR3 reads TGTGCCAGTAGTGTTGACAGGGACCAGCCCCAGCATTTT.

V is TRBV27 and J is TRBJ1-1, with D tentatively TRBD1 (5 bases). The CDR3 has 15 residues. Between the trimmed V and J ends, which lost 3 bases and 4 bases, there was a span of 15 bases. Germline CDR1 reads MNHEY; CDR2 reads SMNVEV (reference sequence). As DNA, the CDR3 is TGTGCCAGCAGTTTGAGAAGGGGCCAGAGCACTGAAGCTTTCTTT. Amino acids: CASSLRRGQSTEAFF.

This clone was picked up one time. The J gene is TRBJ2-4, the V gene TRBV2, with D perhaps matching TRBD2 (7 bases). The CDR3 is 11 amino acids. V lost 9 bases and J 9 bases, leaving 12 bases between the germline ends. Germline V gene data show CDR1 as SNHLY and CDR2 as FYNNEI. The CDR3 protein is CARGAGVIQYF. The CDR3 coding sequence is TGTGCCAGGGGGGCGGGGGTCATTCAGTACTTC.

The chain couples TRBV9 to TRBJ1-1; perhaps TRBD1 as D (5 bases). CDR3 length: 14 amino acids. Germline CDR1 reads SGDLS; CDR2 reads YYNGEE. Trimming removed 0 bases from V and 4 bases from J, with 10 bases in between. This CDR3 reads CASSVALGGTEAFF. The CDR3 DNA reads TGTGCCAGCAGCGTAGCCCTCGGGGGCACTGAAGCTTTCTTT.

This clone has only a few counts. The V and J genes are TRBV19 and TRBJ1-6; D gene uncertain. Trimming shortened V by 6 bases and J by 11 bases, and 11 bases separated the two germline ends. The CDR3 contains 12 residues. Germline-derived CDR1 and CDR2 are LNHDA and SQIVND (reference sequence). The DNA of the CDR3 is TGTGCCAGTAGCGAGGCTGTCGCACCCCTCCACTTT. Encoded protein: CASSEAVAPLHF.

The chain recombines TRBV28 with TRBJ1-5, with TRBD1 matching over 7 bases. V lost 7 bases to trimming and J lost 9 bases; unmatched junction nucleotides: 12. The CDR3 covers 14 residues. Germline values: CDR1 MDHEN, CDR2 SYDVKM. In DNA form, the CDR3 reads TGTGCCAGCACCCTGGGCACAGGGGAGAGGCCCCAGCATTTT. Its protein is CASTLGTGERPQHF.

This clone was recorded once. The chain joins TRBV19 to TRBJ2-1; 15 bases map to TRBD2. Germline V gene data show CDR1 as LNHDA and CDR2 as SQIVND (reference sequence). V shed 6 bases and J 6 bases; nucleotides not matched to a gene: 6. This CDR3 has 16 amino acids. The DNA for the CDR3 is TGTGCCAGTAGCAACCCGGGACTAGCGGGAGGCAATGAGCAGTTCTTC. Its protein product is CASSNPGLAGGNEQFF.

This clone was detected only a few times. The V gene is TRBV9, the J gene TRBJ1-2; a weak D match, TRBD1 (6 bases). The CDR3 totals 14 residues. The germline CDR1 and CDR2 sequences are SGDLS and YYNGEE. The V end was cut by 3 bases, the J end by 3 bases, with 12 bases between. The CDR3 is CASSGAGTYYGYTF. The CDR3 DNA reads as TGTGCCAGCAGCGGGGCAGGGACATACTATGGCTACACCTTC. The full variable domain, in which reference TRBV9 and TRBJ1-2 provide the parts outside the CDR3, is DSGVTQTPKHLITATGQRVTLRCSPRSGDLSVYWYQQSLDQGLQFLIQYYNGEERAKGNILERFSAQQFPDLHSELNLSSLELGDSALYFCASSGAGTYYGYTFGSGTRLTVV.

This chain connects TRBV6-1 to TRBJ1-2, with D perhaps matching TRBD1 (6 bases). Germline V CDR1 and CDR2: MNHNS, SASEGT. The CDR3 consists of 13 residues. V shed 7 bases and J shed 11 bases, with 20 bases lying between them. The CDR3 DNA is TGTGCCAGCACCATTACCAGGACAGATAGATACACCTTC. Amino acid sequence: CASTITRTDRYTF.

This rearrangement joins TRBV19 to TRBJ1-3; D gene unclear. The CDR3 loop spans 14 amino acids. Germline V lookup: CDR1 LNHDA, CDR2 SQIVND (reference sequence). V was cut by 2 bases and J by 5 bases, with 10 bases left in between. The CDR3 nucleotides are TGTGCCAGTAGTATATCGAGGGCTAGAAACACCATATATTTT. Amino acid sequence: CASSISRARNTIYF.

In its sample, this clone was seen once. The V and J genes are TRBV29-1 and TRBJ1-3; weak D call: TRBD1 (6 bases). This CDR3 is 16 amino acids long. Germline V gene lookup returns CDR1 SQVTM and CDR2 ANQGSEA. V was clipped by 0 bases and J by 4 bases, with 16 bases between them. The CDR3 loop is CSVEDRQGRLGNTIYF. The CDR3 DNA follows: TGCAGCGTTGAAGATAGGCAGGGGCGTTTGGGAAACACCATATATTTT.

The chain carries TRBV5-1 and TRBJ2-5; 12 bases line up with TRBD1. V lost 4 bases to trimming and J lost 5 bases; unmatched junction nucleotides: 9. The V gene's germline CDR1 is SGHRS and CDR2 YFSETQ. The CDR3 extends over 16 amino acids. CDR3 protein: CASSPGGTGGEETQYF. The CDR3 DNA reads TGCGCCAGCAGCCCGGGAGGGACAGGGGGCGAGGAGACCCAGTACTTC.

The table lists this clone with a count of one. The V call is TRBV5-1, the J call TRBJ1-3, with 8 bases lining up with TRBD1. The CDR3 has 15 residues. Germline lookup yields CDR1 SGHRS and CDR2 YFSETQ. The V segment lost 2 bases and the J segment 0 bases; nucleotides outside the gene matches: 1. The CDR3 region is CASSLTGGSGNTIYF. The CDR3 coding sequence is TGCGCCAGCAGCTTAACAGGGGGCTCTGGAAACACCATATATTTT.

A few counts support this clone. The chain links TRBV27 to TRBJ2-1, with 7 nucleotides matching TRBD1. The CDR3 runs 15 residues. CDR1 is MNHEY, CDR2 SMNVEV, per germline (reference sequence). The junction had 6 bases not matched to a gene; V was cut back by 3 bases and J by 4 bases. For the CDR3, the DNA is TGTGCCAGCAGTTTTTTGGGACAGTCATACAATGAGCAGTTCTTC. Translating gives CASSFLGQSYNEQFF.

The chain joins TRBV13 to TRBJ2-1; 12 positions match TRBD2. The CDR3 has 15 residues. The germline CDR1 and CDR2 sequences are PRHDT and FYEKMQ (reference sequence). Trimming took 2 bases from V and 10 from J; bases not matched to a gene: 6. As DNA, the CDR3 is TGTGCCAGCAGCTTAAGTCTAGCGGGGGGGGGAGAGCAGTTCTTC. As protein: CASSLSLAGGGEQFF. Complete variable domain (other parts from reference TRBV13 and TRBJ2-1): AAGVIQSPRHLIKEKRETATLKCYPIPRHDTVYWYQQGPGQDPQFLISFYEKMQSDKGSIPDRFSAQQFSDYHSELNMSSLELGDSALYFCASSLSLAGGGEQFFGPGTRLTVL.

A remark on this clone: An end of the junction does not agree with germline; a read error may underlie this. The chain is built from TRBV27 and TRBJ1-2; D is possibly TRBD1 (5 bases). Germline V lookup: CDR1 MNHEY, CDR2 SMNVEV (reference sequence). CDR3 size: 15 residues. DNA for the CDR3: TGTGTCAGCAGTTTATCGGGCGGCAGGGCGCGTGGCTACACCTTC. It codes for CVSSLSGGRARGYTF.

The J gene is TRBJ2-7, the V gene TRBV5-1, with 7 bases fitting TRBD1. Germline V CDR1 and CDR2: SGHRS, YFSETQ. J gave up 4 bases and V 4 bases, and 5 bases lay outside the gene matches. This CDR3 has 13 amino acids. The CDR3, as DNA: TGCGCCAGCAGCGTACGGACAGGTTACGAGCAGTACGTC. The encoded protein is CASSVRTGYEQYV.

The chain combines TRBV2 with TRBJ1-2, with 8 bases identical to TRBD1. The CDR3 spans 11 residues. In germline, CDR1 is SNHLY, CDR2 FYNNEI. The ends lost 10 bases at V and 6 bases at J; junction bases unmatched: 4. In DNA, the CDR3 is TGTGCCACCCACAGGGGGAATGGCTACACCTTC. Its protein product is CATHRGNGYTF.

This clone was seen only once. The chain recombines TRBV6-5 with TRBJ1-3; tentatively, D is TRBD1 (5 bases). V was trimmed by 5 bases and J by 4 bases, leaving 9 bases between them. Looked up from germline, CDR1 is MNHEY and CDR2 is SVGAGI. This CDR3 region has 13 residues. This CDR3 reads CASSRTRGNTIYF. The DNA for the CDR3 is TGTGCCAGCAGTCGGACAAGGGGAAACACCATATATTTT.